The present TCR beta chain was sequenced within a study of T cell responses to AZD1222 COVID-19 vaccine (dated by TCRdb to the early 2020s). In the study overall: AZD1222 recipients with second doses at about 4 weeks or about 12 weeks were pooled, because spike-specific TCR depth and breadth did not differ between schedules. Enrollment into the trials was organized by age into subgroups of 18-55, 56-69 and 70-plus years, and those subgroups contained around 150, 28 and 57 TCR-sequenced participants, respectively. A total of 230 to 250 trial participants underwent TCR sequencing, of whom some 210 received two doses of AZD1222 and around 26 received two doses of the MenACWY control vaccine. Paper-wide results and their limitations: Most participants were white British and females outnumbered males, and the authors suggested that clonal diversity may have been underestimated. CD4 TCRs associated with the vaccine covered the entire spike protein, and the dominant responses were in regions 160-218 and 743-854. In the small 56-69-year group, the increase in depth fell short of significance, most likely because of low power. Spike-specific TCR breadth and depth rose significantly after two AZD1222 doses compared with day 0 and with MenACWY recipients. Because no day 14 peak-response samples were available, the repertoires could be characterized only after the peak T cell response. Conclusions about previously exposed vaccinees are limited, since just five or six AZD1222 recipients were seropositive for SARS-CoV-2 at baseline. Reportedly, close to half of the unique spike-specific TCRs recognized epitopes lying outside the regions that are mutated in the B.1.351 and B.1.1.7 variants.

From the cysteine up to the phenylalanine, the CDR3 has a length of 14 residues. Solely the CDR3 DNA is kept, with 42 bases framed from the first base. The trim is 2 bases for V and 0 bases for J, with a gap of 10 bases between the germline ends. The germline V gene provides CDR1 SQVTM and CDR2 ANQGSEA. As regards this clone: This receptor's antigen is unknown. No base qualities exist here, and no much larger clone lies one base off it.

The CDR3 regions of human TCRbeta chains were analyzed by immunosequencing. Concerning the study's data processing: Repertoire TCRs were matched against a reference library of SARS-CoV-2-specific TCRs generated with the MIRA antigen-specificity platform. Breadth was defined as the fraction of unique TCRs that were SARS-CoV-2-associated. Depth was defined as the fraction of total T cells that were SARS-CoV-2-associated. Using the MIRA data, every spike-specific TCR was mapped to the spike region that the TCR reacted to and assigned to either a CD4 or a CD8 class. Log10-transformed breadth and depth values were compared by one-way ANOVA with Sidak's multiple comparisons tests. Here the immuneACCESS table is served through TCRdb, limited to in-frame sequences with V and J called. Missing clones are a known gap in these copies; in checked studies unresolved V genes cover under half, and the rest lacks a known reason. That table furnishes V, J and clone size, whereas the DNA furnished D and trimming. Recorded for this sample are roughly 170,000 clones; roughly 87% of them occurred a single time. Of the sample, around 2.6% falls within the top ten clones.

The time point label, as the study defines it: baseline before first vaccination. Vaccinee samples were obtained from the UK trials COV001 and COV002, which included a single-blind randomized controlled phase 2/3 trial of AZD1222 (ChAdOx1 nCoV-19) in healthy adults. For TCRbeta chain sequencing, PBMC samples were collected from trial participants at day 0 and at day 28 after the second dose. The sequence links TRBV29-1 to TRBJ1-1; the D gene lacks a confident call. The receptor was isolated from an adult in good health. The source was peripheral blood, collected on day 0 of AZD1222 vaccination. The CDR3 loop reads CSVELGPMNTEAFF. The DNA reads TGCAGCGTTGAATTGGGCCCCATGAACACTGAAGCTTTCTTT.